This T cell receptor (beta chain) emerged from a study of Ad26.COV2.S vaccination and SARS-CoV-2 variants. This clone was seen a single time. Antigen: not known. Treatment here: approximately 18 received Ad26.COV2.S at low or high dose, single or two shots; several received placebo; per-sample allocation not given. Day 63 after the first vaccine or placebo injection was the time point for sampling. The donor was a Boston adult aged 18-55 years. Ad26.COV2.S expressed prefusion-stabilized spike from the original Wuhan strain. The data were produced by immunoSEQ multiplex PCR, yet TCRdb's version contains in-frame clones alone and is incomplete. The sample has over 200,000 clones, over 75% seen once. The V gene's germline CDR1 is SGHTA and CDR2 FQGNSA. Trimming removed 6 bases from V and 5 bases from J, with 8 bases in between. This CDR3 region has 11 residues. Study outcomes and limitations: The study found higher spike-specific TCR breadth in vaccine than placebo recipients. Comparable non-spike TCR breadth was observed in vaccine and placebo recipients.

Sequencing used peripheral blood, obtained in a trial of Ad26.COV2.S vaccine versus placebo. The receptor's source is a person aged 18-60 years who received the Ad26.COV2.S COVID-19 vaccine or a placebo. The V gene is TRBV7-2, the J gene TRBJ2-7, with D uncertain. The CDR3 coding sequence is TGTGCCAGCAGGGCCGGAGACGAGCAGTACTTC. Its protein product is CASRAGDEQYF.